This TCR beta chain was retrieved from a study of radiotherapy plus CTLA-4 blockade in lung cancer. On the study more broadly: Of the patients, under 20% showed objective responses and roughly 31% attained disease control. Points from the study as a whole: Clones of tumor-derived TCRs expanded in blood after radiotherapy plus ipilimumab. With interferon-beta, early dynamics of blood T cell clones were reported to best predict response.

Focal radiation was given together with CTLA-4 blockade (ipilimumab) to patients with chemo-refractory metastatic non-small-cell lung cancer. The method was immunoSEQ multiplex PCR; TCRdb's version includes in-frame clones alone and lacks a portion of them. The sample lists roughly 48,000 clones; 70% to 80% were seen once. In regard to this clone: Its antigen is unidentified.

The CDR3 sequence is 13 residues long. V lost 5 bases and J lost 9; bases outside the gene matches: 4. The germline CDR1 and CDR2 sequences are MNHNS and SASEGT. V and J are TRBV6-1 and TRBJ1-2; 12 bases fit TRBD1. The specimen was peripheral blood, collected from a patient treated with radiotherapy plus ipilimumab. This clonotype was sampled from a human donor with non-small cell lung cancer who had stable disease on radiotherapy plus ipilimumab. The CDR3: CASSWDRGRSYTF. The DNA for the CDR3 is TGTGCCAGCAGTTGGGACAGGGGGCGAAGCTACACCTTC.